This TCR beta chain came from a study of shared clonotypes between healthy human individuals. Study summary: CD4 naive and memory got three plates each, CD8 naive two, CD8 memory one.

This clone has only one observation. Genomic DNA belonging to each subset was distributed in equal measure over several immunoSEQ plates. The data were produced by immunoSEQ multiplex PCR, yet TCRdb's version contains in-frame clones alone and is incomplete. The repertoire has some 2,000,000 clones, 85% to 95% of them found once; the top ten carry more than 0.1%. Division of CD4+ cells produced a CD45RA+ naive subset and a CD45RA-negative memory subset. The CDR3 runs 15 residues. Germline CDR1 reads SGHAT; CDR2 reads FQNNGV. V lost 1 base, J lost 6 bases, and 12 bases lay in between. The sample consisted of naive CD4+ T cells sorted from blood. Subset meaning: CD45RA+ positively selected. The chain couples TRBV11-2 to TRBJ2-2; D is ambiguous. The clonotype comes from a man younger than 35 in good health. CDR3 nucleotides: TGTGCCAGCAGCTTAGTTGTAGGGTCCCCCGGGGAGCTGTTTTTT. Translating it yields CASSLVVGSPGELFF.